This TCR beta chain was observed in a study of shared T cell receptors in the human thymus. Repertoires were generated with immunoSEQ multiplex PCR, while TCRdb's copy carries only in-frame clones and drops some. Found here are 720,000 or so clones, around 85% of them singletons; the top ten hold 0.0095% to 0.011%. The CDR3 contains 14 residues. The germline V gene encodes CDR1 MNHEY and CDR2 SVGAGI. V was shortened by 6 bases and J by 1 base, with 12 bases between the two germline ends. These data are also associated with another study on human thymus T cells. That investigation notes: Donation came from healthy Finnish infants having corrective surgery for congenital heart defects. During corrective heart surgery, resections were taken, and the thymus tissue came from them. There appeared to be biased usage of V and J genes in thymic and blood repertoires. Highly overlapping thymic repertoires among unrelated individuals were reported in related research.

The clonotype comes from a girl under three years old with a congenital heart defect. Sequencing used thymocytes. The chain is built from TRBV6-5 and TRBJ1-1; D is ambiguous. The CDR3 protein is CASRIRVRNTEAFF. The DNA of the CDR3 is TGTGCCAGCAGGATTCGGGTTCGGAACACTGAAGCTTTCTTT.